Listed below are T cell receptor beta chains from one sample, sequenced in a study of T cell repertoires in cytomegalovirus infection. MiXCR, run by TCRdb on the reads, gives a single entry per CDR3 protein. The sample includes around 900,000 distinct CDR3 sequences, around 30% of them seen just once. Antigen specificity for these receptors is unknown. The sample here was cultured CD8+ T cells from PBMCs, taken from culture after CMV antigen stimulation. The receptors come from a human donor in good health (CMV status not recorded). Some clones in this sample may be carry-over from other donors' samples. The CDR3 runs from the conserved cysteine through the conserved F or W. The D gene is left open where the match is weak. For some rows the clone size is stated as once, few or many, or as a class when expanded; others skip it.

j_call d_call v_call clone_size cdr3_nt cdr3_aa
TRBJ1-2 . TRBV7-9 . TGTGCCAGCAGCTTAGGAAGGGACGGAAACTATGGCTGCACCTTC CASSLGRDGNYGCTF
TRBJ2-5 . TRBV10-2 few TGCGCCAGCAGTGAGGGATGGGAGACCCAGTACTTC CASSEGWETQYF
TRBJ2-5 TRBD2 TRBV6-1 . TGTGCCAGCAGTAAACCCCGGACTAGCGGGGGTGAGACCCAGTACTTC CASSKPRTSGGETQYF
TRBJ2-3 . TRBV19 . TGTGCCAGTAGTATCAGAGCTAGGTGGACTTATATGGGCGATACGCAGTATTTT CASSIRARWTYMGDTQYF
TRBJ2-7 . TRBV7-9 . TGTGCCAGCAGCCCTGACAGGAGCTCCTACGAGCAGTACTTC CASSPDRSSYEQYF
TRBJ1-1 TRBD1 TRBV29-1 . TGCAGCGTTGGGGGACAGGGGAACACTGAAGCTTTCTTT CSVGGQGNTEAFF
TRBJ1-2 TRBD1 TRBV15 many TGTGCCACCAGCAGAGATACAGGGGGCGCGGATGGCTACACCTTC CATSRDTGGADGYTF
TRBJ1-1 TRBD1 TRBV4-1 . TGCGCCAGCAGCTGGACCGGGACAGGGGACACTGAAGCTTTCTTT CASSWTGTGDTEAFF
TRBJ2-5 TRBD2 TRBV6-5 . TGTGTCAGCACCGCAAGAGCGGGGTATAACCAAGAGACCCAGTACTTC CVSTARAGYNQETQYF
TRBJ2-3 TRBD1 TRBV5-3 . TGTGCCAGCAGCTTTGACGGGACAGGACCCCTTGGCACAGATACGCAGTATTTT CASSFDGTGPLGTDTQYF
TRBJ2-1 . TRBV7-9 many TGTGCCAGCAGCTTATGGGGCGATGAGCAGTTCTTC CASSLWGDEQFF
TRBJ2-1 . TRBV15 . TGTGCCACCGGCCTCGGAGGCAAAGCCTACAATGAGCAGTTCTTC CATGLGGKAYNEQFF